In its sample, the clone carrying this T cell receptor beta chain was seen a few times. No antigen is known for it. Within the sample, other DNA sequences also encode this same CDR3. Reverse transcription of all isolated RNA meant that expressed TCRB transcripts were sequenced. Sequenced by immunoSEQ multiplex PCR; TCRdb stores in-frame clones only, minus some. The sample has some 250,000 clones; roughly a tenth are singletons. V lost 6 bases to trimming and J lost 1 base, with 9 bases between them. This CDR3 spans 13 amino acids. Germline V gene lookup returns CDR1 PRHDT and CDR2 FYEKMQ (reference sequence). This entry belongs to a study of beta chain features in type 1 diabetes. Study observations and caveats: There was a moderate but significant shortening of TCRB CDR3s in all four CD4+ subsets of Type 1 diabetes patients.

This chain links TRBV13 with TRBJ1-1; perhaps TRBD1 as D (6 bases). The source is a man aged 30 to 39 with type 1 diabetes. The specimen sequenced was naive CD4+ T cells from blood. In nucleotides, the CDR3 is TGTGCCAGCAGTTTGACAGGGAACACTGAAGCTTTCTTT. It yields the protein CASSLTGNTEAFF.